This TCR beta chain derives from a study of cytomegalovirus exposure and HLA in healthy donors. General study findings and limits: Per a prior analysis, the majority of TCR beta V segments were productive roughly 90% or roughly 30% of the time. Immune exposure information comprised only CMV serostatus.

Notes on this clone: Its antigen is as yet unknown.

Germline V lookup: CDR1 LNHNV, CDR2 YYDKDF (reference sequence). The V gene lost 0 bases and the J gene lost 8 bases, with 11 bases spanning the gap. This CDR3 spans 14 amino acids. PCR involved 60 Vbeta and 13 Jbeta primers. Sequenced by immunoSEQ multiplex PCR; TCRdb stores in-frame clones only, minus some. The table shows 120,000 to 150,000 clones, with roughly 80% occurring only once. Likely unrecorded immune exposures existed in these nominally healthy donors. This TCR derives from a middle-aged woman in good health and CMV-seropositive. The chain joins TRBV15 to TRBJ1-3; D is perhaps TRBD1 (5 bases). The sample consisted of PBMCs. Written as DNA, the CDR3 is TGTGCCACCAGCAGAGACAGGGTCCTTGACACCATATATTTT. This codes for CATSRDRVLDTIYF.